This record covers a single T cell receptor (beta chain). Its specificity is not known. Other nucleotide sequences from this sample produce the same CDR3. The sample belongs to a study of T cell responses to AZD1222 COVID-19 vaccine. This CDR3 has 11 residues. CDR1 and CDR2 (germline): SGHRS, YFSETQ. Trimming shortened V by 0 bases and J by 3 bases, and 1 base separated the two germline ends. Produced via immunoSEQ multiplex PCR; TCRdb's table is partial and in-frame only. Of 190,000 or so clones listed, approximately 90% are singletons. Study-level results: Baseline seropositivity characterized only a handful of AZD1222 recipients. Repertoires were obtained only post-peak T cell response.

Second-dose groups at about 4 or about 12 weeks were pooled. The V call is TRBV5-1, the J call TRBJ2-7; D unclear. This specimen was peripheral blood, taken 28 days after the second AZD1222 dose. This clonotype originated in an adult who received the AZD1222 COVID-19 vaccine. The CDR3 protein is CASSLDYEQYF. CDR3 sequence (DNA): TGCGCCAGCAGCTTGGACTACGAGCAGTACTTC.